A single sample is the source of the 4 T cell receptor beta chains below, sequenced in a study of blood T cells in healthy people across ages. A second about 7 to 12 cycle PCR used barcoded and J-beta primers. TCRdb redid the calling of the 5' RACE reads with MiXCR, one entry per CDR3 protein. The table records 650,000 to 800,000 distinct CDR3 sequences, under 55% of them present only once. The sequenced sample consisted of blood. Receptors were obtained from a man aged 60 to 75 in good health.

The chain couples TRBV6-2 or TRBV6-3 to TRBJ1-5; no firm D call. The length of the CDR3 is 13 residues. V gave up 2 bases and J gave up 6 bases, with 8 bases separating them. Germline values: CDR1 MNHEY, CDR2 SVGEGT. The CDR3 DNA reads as TGTGCCAGCAGTTACGCAGGCTTTCAGCCCCAGCATTTT. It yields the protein CASSYAGFQPQHF.

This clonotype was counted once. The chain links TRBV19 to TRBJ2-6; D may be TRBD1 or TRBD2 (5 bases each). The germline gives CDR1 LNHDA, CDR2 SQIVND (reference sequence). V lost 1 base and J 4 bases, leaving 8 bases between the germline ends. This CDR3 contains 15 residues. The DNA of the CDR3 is TGTGCCAGTAGTATAGGGGGGATCGGGGCCAACGTCCTGACTTTC. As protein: CASSIGGIGANVLTF.

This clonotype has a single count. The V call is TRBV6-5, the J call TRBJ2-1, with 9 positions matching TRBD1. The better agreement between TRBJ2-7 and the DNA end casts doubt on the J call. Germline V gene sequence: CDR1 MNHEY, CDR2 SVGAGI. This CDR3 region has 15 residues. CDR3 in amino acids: CASRRGQGPYNEQYF. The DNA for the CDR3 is TGTGCCAGCCGCAGGGGACAGGGCCCCTACAATGAGCAGTACTTC.

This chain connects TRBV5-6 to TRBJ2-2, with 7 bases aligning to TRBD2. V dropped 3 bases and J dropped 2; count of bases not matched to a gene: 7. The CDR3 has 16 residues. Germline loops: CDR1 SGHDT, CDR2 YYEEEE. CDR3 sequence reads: CASSSSSGDNTGELFF. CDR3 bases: TGTGCCAGCAGCTCCAGCAGCGGGGACAACACCGGGGAGCTGTTTTTT.